Sequencing of this T cell receptor (beta chain) was carried out in a study of T cell repertoires in cytomegalovirus infection. The overall study: TCR beta signatures that were public indicated CMV infection and matching HLA type. Study-level findings and limits: HLA-C-restricted TCR beta clonotypes specific for CMV led the ex vivo response.

One entry per CDR3 protein results from TCRdb running MiXCR on the reads. The data show a few hundred thousand distinct CDR3 sequences, about 20% seen once. In its sample, this clonotype was seen a few times. Antigen: not known. CDR3 length: 16 residues. Trimming removed 1 base at V and 0 bases at J, with 10 bases between. Germline V gene sequence: CDR1 SEHNR, CDR2 FQNEAQ (reference sequence). The receptor comes from a human donor in good health (CMV status not recorded). Some clones in this sample may be carry-over from other donors' samples. This chain connects TRBV7-9 to TRBJ2-1, with a weak D call TRBD2 (6 bases). Sequenced sample: CD8+ T cells from PBMCs. The CDR3 is CASSLGAGSSYNEQFF. Here the CDR3 DNA reads TGTGCCAGCAGCTTAGGGGCGGGGAGCTCCTACAATGAGCAGTTCTTC.